This T cell receptor beta chain originates from a study of control samples from healthy donors and cancer patients. Produced via immunoSEQ multiplex PCR; TCRdb's table is partial and in-frame only. The sample records 150,000 or so clones, 90% being singletons. Germline V gene lookup returns CDR1 SNHLY and CDR2 FYNNEI. The ends were cut back, 0 bases at V and 1 base at J, with 6 bases in the middle. This CDR3 comprises 15 residues. This TCR came from a man aged 40-50 years in good health. The sample comprised blood. The chain is built from TRBV2 and TRBJ2-2; D gene unclear. The CDR3 protein is CASSEAPRNTGELFF. CDR3 nucleotide sequence: TGTGCCAGCAGTGAAGCGCCCCGGAACACCGGGGAGCTGTTTTTT.